This record covers a single TCR beta chain. There is no known antigen for this receptor. Base qualities are not recorded, but no much larger clone differs from it by a single base. This entry belongs to a study of PD-L1 blockade in urothelial cancer (dated by TCRdb to 2017 to 2019). Turning to the overall study: Every patient began therapy in 2014 and was given atezolizumab 1,200 mg intravenously every 3 weeks. About 90% of the 29 patients were males with bladder-origin urothelial cancer, and about 60% of the 29 reported a prior smoking history. An ECOG performance status of 0 or 1 was recorded for the patients, and 0 to 3 prior chemotherapy regimens had been received by the patients. Blood samples were analyzed at 3 weeks after treatment start (second dose) and at 6 weeks after treatment start. A median of 141,255 T cells and roughly 80,000 unique TCRs was obtained from blood samples, and a median clonality of approximately 0.08 was observed. The study was an exploratory multi-omic analysis of somatic, immune and clinical correlates of response to PD-L1 blockade with atezolizumab in urothelial cancer. Pretreatment tumor samples, along with matched peripheral blood serially collected before and after atezolizumab treatment, were subjected to TCR sequencing. Durable clinical benefit was defined as a progression-free survival longer than 6 months, and TCR features were additionally tested against progression-free survival and overall survival. Whole exome sequencing and RNA sequencing of pretreatment tumors were performed alongside TCR sequencing in the same patients. Several patients achieved durable clinical benefit and 15 to 20 did not. Pretreatment blood TCR-seq was available for twenty-nine patients, at least one posttreatment blood collection was obtained for around 25 patients, and tumor TCR-seq was available for around 25 patients. What the study reported, not specific to this receptor: Improved progression-free and overall survival was associated with having pretreatment peripheral blood TCR clonality below the median. Patients with durable benefit showed greater expansion of tumor-associated TCR clones in peripheral blood 3 weeks after starting treatment (n of about 20, p = 0.022). Because of the small sample size (n of about 30) and the many exploratory analyses performed, the results are intended to be regarded as hypothesis-generating.

The cohort comprised about 30 patients with locally advanced or metastatic urothelial carcinoma treated at Memorial Sloan Kettering on a trial protocol. Peripheral blood mononuclear cells were collected pretreatment and during treatment, at between 1 and 8 total time points per patient. The Qiagen DNeasy Blood extraction kit was used to purify genomic DNA from total PBMCs and from tumor samples. PBMCs were collected pretreatment and during treatment, and were isolated and stored as previously described. Each PCR received spiked-in synthetic TCR analog templates so that absolute template abundance could be estimated from read counts. Using the immunoSEQ assay, TCRbeta CDR3 regions were amplified from genomic DNA with bias-controlled V and J gene primers. Rearranged TCRbeta segments were sequenced at approximately 20X coverage. The study's processing was this. Sequencing errors were corrected by clustering and CDR3s were annotated against IMGT to assign V, D and J genes. Out-of-frame and stop-codon sequences were excluded, and only productive TCRbeta rearrangements were used in downstream analyses. Clonality was calculated as one minus the Shannon entropy normalized by the log of the number of unique productive sequences. Fisher's exact test with Benjamini-Hochberg correction, at a threshold of adjusted p below 0.01, was used to find clones that differed between time points or between blood and tumor. This is the immuneACCESS table as TCRdb keeps it, with only in-frame sequences that have V and J called. A part of the clones is gone; compared with another copy, unresolved V genes explain less than half, and the rest is unexplained. For V, J and clone size, that table is used; D and trimming come from the DNA. Within this sample are just under 30,000 clones, with approximately 86% of them counted one time only. Jointly, the top ten make up over 1.5% of the sample.

V lost 5 bases and J lost 4 bases; the stretch between them is 17 bases long. The germline V gene encodes CDR1 LNHDA and CDR2 SQIVND (reference sequence). Inclusive of the bounding cysteine and phenylalanine, the CDR3 is 15 residues long. CDR3 DNA is the only sequence kept; it has 45 bases, read in frame from the first base. The source material was PBMCs, sampled around atezolizumab (anti-PD-L1) treatment. This receptor was taken from a man aged 45 to 65 with urothelial cancer. The rearranged segments are TRBV19 and TRBJ1-2; TRBD1 is perhaps the D gene, given 6 matching bases. The CDR3 protein: CASSFGTNRVYGYTF. The DNA sequence is as follows: TGTGCCAGTAGTTTTGGGACTAACAGGGTCTATGGCTACACCTTC.